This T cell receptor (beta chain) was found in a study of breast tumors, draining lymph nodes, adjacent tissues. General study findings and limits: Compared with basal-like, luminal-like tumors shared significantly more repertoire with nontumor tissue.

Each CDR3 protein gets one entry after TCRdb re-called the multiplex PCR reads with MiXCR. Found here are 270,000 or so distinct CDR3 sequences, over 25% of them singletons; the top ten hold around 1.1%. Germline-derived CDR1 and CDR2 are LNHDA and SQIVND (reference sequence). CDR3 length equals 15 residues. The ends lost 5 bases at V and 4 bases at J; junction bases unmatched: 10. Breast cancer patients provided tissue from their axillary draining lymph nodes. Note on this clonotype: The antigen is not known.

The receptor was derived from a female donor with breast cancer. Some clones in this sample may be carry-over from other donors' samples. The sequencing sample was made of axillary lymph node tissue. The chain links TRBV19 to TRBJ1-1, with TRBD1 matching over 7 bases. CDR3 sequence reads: CASSPRDSTFTEAFF. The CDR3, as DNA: TGTGCCAGTAGTCCAAGGGACAGTACCTTCACTGAAGCTTTCTTT. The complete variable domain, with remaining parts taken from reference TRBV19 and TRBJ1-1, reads DGGITQSPKYLFRKEGQNVTLSCEQNLNHDAMYWYRQDPGQGLRLIYYSQIVNDFQKGDIAEGYSVSREKKESFPLTVTSAQKNPTAFYLCASSPRDSTFTEAFFGQGTRLTVV.